This T cell receptor beta chain comes out of a study of Ad26.COV2.S vaccination and SARS-CoV-2 variants. On the study more broadly: The vaccine Ad26.COV2.S was put into the muscle once, or twice with 56 days between. Findings of the study overall: While placebo recipients had lower spike-specific TCR breadth, vaccine recipients had more. Total T cell responses, in the TCR breadth and depth analyses, may have been underestimated.

In germline, CDR1 is SGDLS, CDR2 YYNGEE. The CDR3 runs 20 residues. V was pared by 0 bases and J by 0 bases, with 11 bases of the junction left unmatched. The protocol was immunoSEQ multiplex PCR, while the TCRdb copy is restricted to in-frame clones and leaves out a portion. The sample yields 300,000 to 400,000 clones, 86% seen once. For this clone: Its antigen remains unidentified.

Treatment of the sample: around 19 received Ad26.COV2.S at low or high dose, single or two shots; about five received placebo; per-sample allocation not given. Vaccine and placebo recipients were sampled on day 63 after the first injection. An 18-55-year-old adult in Boston served as donor. This clonotype originated in a person aged 18-65 years who received the Ad26.COV2.S COVID-19 vaccine or a placebo. This specimen consisted of peripheral blood, obtained in a trial of Ad26.COV2.S vaccine versus placebo. The V gene is TRBV9, the J gene TRBJ2-3; TRBD2 agrees at 12 bases. The chain's CDR3 is CASSVASGLAGGLSTDTQYF. The CDR3 coding sequence is TGTGCCAGCAGCGTAGCCTCGGGCCTAGCGGGGGGGTTAAGCACAGATACGCAGTATTTT.